This entry lists 30 T cell receptor beta chains sequenced from one sample in a study of T-cell reconstitution after alpha-beta-depleted transplantation in children. It was with unique molecular identifiers that the TCRbeta library was prepared. TCRdb re-called the PCR reads with MiXCR, one entry per CDR3 protein. This sample has nearly 250,000 distinct CDR3 sequences; approximately 8% occur once, and the top ten carry roughly 6%. The sequenced sample was PBMCs, mostly from graft donor cells, obtained 180 days after TCRalphabeta/CD19-depleted stem cell transplant. Source of these receptors: a male patient younger than 18 who had a stem cell transplant for acute lymphoblastic leukemia, so the T cells may come from the graft donor.

This clonotype was detected many times. V gene TRBV15 combines with J gene TRBJ1-2, with unresolved D. The CDR3 has 12 amino acids. V lost 5 bases to trimming and J lost 2 bases, with 6 bases between them. Germline loops: CDR1 LNHNV, CDR2 YYDKDF (reference sequence). The CDR3 DNA reads as TGTGCCACCAGCGGGGAGAACTATGGCTACACCTTC. Translating it yields CATSGENYGYTF.

Turning to this clonotype: A much larger clone differs by one base, so this may be a read error. The chain has TRBV29-1 and TRBJ1-4; D remains ambiguous. The CDR3 is made up of 12 amino acids. CDR1 SQVTM and CDR2 ANQGSEA come from the germline V gene. The ends were cut back, 6 bases at V and 0 bases at J, with 5 bases in the middle. For the CDR3, the DNA is TGCAGCGTCTGGCCAACTAATGAAAAACTGTTTTTT. It yields the protein CSVWPTNEKLFF.

This clonotype was seen at least ten times. The chain has TRBV20-1 and TRBJ2-3; 7 nucleotides align to TRBD2. J lost 4 bases, V lost 5 bases, and 9 bases had no gene match. CDR1 DFQATT and CDR2 SNEGSKA come from the germline V gene (reference sequence). The CDR3 extends over 14 amino acids. The CDR3 here is CSASGTMGSDTQYF. The CDR3 bases are TGCAGTGCTTCCGGGACTATGGGTTCAGATACGCAGTATTTT.

In its sample, this clonotype was seen many times. This sequence joins TRBV7-9 and TRBJ2-3; 8 bases agree with TRBD1. Germline CDR1 and CDR2: SEHNR and FQNEAQ (reference sequence). After removal of 5 bases from V and 5 bases from J, the junction contained 9 bases not matched to a gene. The length of the CDR3 is 15 residues. CDR3 coding DNA: TGTGCCAGCAGCATGACAGGGGACCTACTAGATACGCAGTATTTT. Protein: CASSMTGDLLDTQYF. The entire variable domain, with the rest obtained from reference TRBV7-9 and TRBJ2-3, is as follows: DTGVSQNPRHKITKRGQNVTFRCDPISEHNRLYWYRQTLGQGPEFLTYFQNEAQLEKSRLLSDRFSAERPKGSFSTLEIQRTEQGDSAMYLCASSMTGDLLDTQYFGPGTRLTVL.

This clonotype was picked up many times. The chain uses TRBV20-1 and TRBJ1-1; D is undetermined. Germline values: CDR1 DFQATT, CDR2 SNEGSKA (reference sequence). The CDR3 extends over 12 amino acids. Trimming took off 3 bases at V and 4 bases at J, with 9 bases between the two ends. CDR3 in DNA: TGCAGTGCTAGGAAGGAGCCCACTGAAGCTTTCTTT. It encodes CSARKEPTEAFF.

This clonotype occurred many times. CDR3 bases: TGTGCCAGTAGTATAACTAGCGGGGTCCGCACAGATACGCAGTATTTT. This translates into CASSITSGVRTDTQYF. This sequence joins TRBV19 and TRBJ2-3; 10 bases align to TRBD2. The germline gives CDR1 LNHDA, CDR2 SQIVND (reference sequence). V lost 2 bases and J lost 1; bases outside the gene matches: 3. The CDR3 length is 16 residues.

This clonotype was recorded at least ten times. This chain uses TRBV29-1 with TRBJ2-2; TRBD2 aligns across 8 bases. Germline trimming cut 0 bases from V and 6 bases from J; bases unmatched to any gene: 6. The CDR3 consists of 15 residues. Germline assignment: CDR1 SQVTM and CDR2 ANQGSEA. The CDR3 region has the DNA TGCAGCGTTGAAGATCGCGGGGGGCCTCCCGGGGAGCTGTTTTTT. As protein: CSVEDRGGPPGELFF.

This clonotype was detected ten times or more. The chain links TRBV12-3 or TRBV12-4 to TRBJ1-5, with 7 bases lining up with TRBD1. V was pared by 5 bases and J by 5 bases, with 3 bases of the junction left unmatched. There are 13 residues in the CDR3. The CDR3 loop is CASSPGGYQPQHF. DNA of the CDR3: TGTGCCAGCAGTCCAGGGGGGTATCAGCCCCAGCATTTT.

This clonotype was seen ten or more times. This chain uses TRBV12-3 or TRBV12-4 with TRBJ2-1; the D gene is possibly TRBD1 (6 bases). V lost 3 bases and J 7 bases, leaving 13 bases between the germline ends. This CDR3 region has 14 residues. The CDR3 region is CASSFTNRENEQFF. The CDR3 DNA sequence: TGTGCCAGCAGTTTTACTAACAGGGAAAATGAGCAGTTCTTC.

This clonotype showed up many times. The chain carries TRBV29-1 and TRBJ2-7, with TRBD2 as a possible D gene (6 bases). Germline CDR1 reads SQVTM; CDR2 reads ANQGSEA. The CDR3 runs to 12 residues. V lost 4 bases and J 5 bases, leaving 12 bases between the germline ends. The DNA for the CDR3 is TGCAGCGTTGGGAGGGCCTGGGACGAGCAGTACTTC. Translation gives CSVGRAWDEQYF.

The sample holds many counts of this clonotype. The chain has TRBV28 and TRBJ2-2; 11 positions match TRBD2. V lost 5 bases and J lost 4; bases outside the gene matches: 3. CDR1 is MDHEN, CDR2 SYDVKM, per germline. This CDR3 is 15 amino acids long. The CDR3 DNA sequence: TGTGCCAGCAGTCCGGGACTAGCGGTCACCGGGGAGCTGTTTTTT. It yields the protein CASSPGLAVTGELFF.

This clonotype was picked up many times. The rearrangement links TRBV12-3 or TRBV12-4 to TRBJ2-4, with D perhaps being TRBD1 or TRBD2 (5 bases each). V lost 0 bases, J lost 10 bases, and 10 bases lay in between. The CDR3 sequence is 13 residues long. The CDR3 reads CASSLAGANIQYF. The CDR3 nucleotides are TGTGCCAGCAGTTTAGCCGGGGCTAATATTCAGTACTTC.

In this sample, this clonotype turned up many times. The chain couples TRBV7-2 to TRBJ1-3; 7 bases are a match to TRBD1. CDR1 and CDR2 (germline): SGHTA, FQGNSA. Trimming removed 5 bases from V and 6 bases from J; junction bases left unmatched: 10. This CDR3 has 15 residues. CDR3 loop: CASSEVTGTANTIYF. The CDR3 DNA sequence: TGTGCCAGCAGCGAAGTAACCGGGACAGCAAACACCATATATTTT.

This clonotype has ten or more counts. This rearrangement joins TRBV20-1 to TRBJ1-2, with D tentatively TRBD1 (5 bases). The length of the CDR3 is 14 residues. Germline V gene lookup returns CDR1 DFQATT and CDR2 SNEGSKA (reference sequence). Between the trimmed V and J ends, which lost 0 bases and 2 bases, there was a span of 10 bases. The CDR3 loop reads CSAREDSVNYGYTF. CDR3 coding DNA: TGCAGTGCTAGAGAAGACAGCGTCAACTATGGCTACACCTTC.

The sample holds many counts of this clonotype. The chain uses TRBV29-1 and TRBJ2-7; D may correspond to TRBD1 or TRBD2 (5 bases each). Per the germline V gene, CDR1 is SQVTM and CDR2 is ANQGSEA. The CDR3 is 12 residues long. V lost 8 bases and J lost 3, with 14 bases in between. For the CDR3, the DNA is TGCAGCTACGGGACGTCCCTCTACGAGCAGTACTTC. Protein: CSYGTSLYEQYF.

This chain links TRBV4-3 with TRBJ2-3, with TRBD2 identical over 7 bases. J gave up 3 bases and V 1 base, and 7 bases lay outside the gene matches. The CDR3 length is 16 residues. Germline assignment: CDR1 LGHNA and CDR2 YSLEER. CDR3: CASSQGRRGETDTQYF. Written as DNA, the CDR3 is TGCGCCAGCAGCCAAGGAAGACGGGGGGAAACAGATACGCAGTATTTT.

This clonotype was seen ten or more times. This chain connects TRBV4-1 to TRBJ1-6, with TRBD1 as a possible D gene (6 bases). V was cut by 1 base and J by 9 bases, with 13 bases left in between. Looked up from germline, CDR1 is MGHRA and CDR2 is YSYEKL. The CDR3 is 15 residues long. The CDR3 region is CASSQVQGASSPLHF. CDR3 coding DNA: TGCGCCAGCAGCCAAGTACAGGGTGCTAGTTCACCCCTCCACTTT.

This clonotype was seen repeatedly, ten times or more. The chain couples TRBV5-1 to TRBJ2-2; 7 nucleotides match TRBD1. The CDR3 is made up of 15 amino acids. The J segment lost 5 bases and the V segment lost 0 bases, leaving 4 bases of the junction unmatched. From germline, CDR1 is SGHRS and CDR2 YFSETQ. CDR3 in amino acids: CASSLGDSRTGELFF. The CDR3 DNA reads as TGCGCCAGCAGCTTGGGGGACAGTAGGACCGGGGAGCTGTTTTTT.

As to this clonotype: A much larger clone is a single base away; this may be a read error. This chain links TRBV11-2 with TRBJ2-3; 12 bases agree with TRBD2. Trimming cost V 0 bases and J 3 bases; bases outside gene matches: 4. The CDR3 extends over 17 amino acids. Germline assignment: CDR1 SGHAT and CDR2 FQNNGV. CDR3 sequence (DNA): TGTGCCAGCAGCTTAGACGTGACTAGCGGGAGTACAGATACGCAGTATTTT. Its translation: CASSLDVTSGSTDTQYF.

This clonotype has at least ten counts. The rearrangement uses TRBV12-5 and TRBJ1-1; tentative D call: TRBD1 (5 bases). V was shortened by 0 bases and J by 1 base, with 15 bases between the two germline ends. There are 17 residues in the CDR3. The germline gives CDR1 LGHNT, CDR2 FRNRAP. CDR3 coding DNA: TGTGCTAGTGGTTTGGTCATGGGGGAGGTAGGGAACACTGAAGCTTTCTTT. Its protein product is CASGLVMGEVGNTEAFF.

In DNA, the CDR3 is TGCAGCGTTGAAGATCCGAACCGAGATACGCAGTATTTT. This sequence encodes CSVEDPNRDTQYF. V is TRBV29-1 and J is TRBJ2-3, with no clear D. The CDR3 totals 13 residues. In germline, CDR1 is SQVTM, CDR2 ANQGSEA. The V gene lost 0 bases and the J gene lost 5 bases, with 9 bases spanning the gap.

Ten or more counts support this clonotype. The chain is built from TRBV3-1 and TRBJ2-6, with 9 bases identical to TRBD1. This CDR3 region has 19 residues. V lost 6 bases and J lost 0; bases outside the gene matches: 12. Germline V gene data show CDR1 as LGHDT and CDR2 as YNNKEL (reference sequence). CDR3 coding DNA: TGTGCCAGCAGGAGAATTGGACAGGGGAAGAGCTCTGGGGCCAACGTCCTGACTTTC. This codes for CASRRIGQGKSSGANVLTF. Combining the CDR3 with reference TRBV3-1 and TRBJ2-6 gives the whole variable domain DTAVSQTPKYLVTQMGNDKSIKCEQNLGHDTMYWYKQDSKKFLKIMFSYNNKELIINETVPNRFSPKSPDKAHLNLHINSLELGDSAVYFCASRRIGQGKSSGANVLTFGAGSRLTVL.

This clonotype occurred many times. V gene TRBV10-3 combines with J gene TRBJ1-3; perhaps TRBD1 as D (5 bases). Trimming pared 3 bases from V and 0 bases from J, leaving 15 bases between. Germline-derived CDR1 and CDR2 are ENHRY and SYGVKD. This CDR3 has 17 amino acids. CDR3 protein: CAISDGTNLLSGNTIYF. The CDR3 DNA sequence: TGTGCCATCAGTGATGGGACCAACTTGCTCTCTGGAAACACCATATATTTT.

In its sample, this clonotype was seen many times. The chain employs TRBV7-9 and TRBJ2-1, with 12 bases that match TRBD2. In germline, CDR1 is SEHNR, CDR2 FQNEAQ (reference sequence). The V and J ends lost 3 bases and 7 bases, in that order; junction bases with no gene match: 7. This CDR3 is 16 amino acids long. The CDR3 spells CASSFRTSGNRNEQFF. CDR3 bases: TGTGCCAGCAGCTTTAGGACTAGCGGGAATAGGAATGAGCAGTTCTTC.

Ten or more counts support this clonotype. The V gene is TRBV5-6, the J gene TRBJ2-7; 8 nucleotides line up with TRBD2. The CDR3 loop spans 17 amino acids. V shed 3 bases, J shed 5 bases, and the junction held 16 bases outside the gene matches. Germline V gives CDR1 SGHDT, CDR2 YYEEEE. The CDR3 loop is CASSSLSGTRSRNEQYF. As DNA, the CDR3 is TGTGCCAGCAGCTCCCTCTCCGGGACTAGATCCCGTAACGAGCAGTACTTC. Supplemented by reference TRBV5-6 and TRBJ2-7, the full variable domain reads DAGVTQSPTHLIKTRGQQVTLRCSPKSGHDTVSWYQQALGQGPQFIFQYYEEEERQRGNFPDRFSGHQFPNYSSELNVNALLLGDSALYLCASSSLSGTRSRNEQYFGPGTRLTVT.

The table lists this clonotype with many counts. The V and J genes are TRBV5-5 and TRBJ2-7; no clear D gene. V was cut by 4 bases and J by 5 bases, with 10 bases left in between. CDR1 SGHKS and CDR2 YYEKEE come from the germline V gene (reference sequence). This CDR3 region has 12 residues. The CDR3 loop is CASSPLEHEQYF. CDR3 nucleotide sequence: TGTGCCAGCAGCCCTCTAGAGCACGAGCAGTACTTC.

This clonotype was seen repeatedly, ten times or more. The gene calls are TRBV7-3 and TRBJ2-2; 9 bases line up with TRBD2. This CDR3 has 16 residues. The ends lost 2 bases at V and 4 bases at J; junction bases unmatched: 5. The germline V gene encodes CDR1 SGHTA and CDR2 FQGTGA. For the CDR3, the DNA is TGTGCCAGCAGCTTAGGGCTAGCGGGATTCACCGGGGAGCTGTTTTTT. This codes for CASSLGLAGFTGELFF.

There are many counts of this clonotype. V gene TRBV20-1 combines with J gene TRBJ2-7; TRBD1 is a possible D gene (6 bases). This CDR3 has 15 amino acids. Germline V gives CDR1 DFQATT, CDR2 SNEGSKA (reference sequence). The ends were cut back, 7 bases at V and 1 base at J, with 20 bases in the middle. The CDR3 here is CSGMGAQGPSYEQYF. CDR3 nucleotide sequence: TGCAGTGGCATGGGGGCACAGGGCCCATCCTACGAGCAGTACTTC.

This clonotype came up many times. The rearrangement uses TRBV7-2 and TRBJ2-2, with D perhaps TRBD1 (6 bases). Trimming removed 2 bases at V and 1 base at J, with 17 bases between. Germline assignment: CDR1 SGHTA and CDR2 FQGNSA. This CDR3 has 18 amino acids. CDR3 DNA sequence: TGTGCCAGCAGCTTATACCCTCGGACAGATTTGAACACCGGGGAGCTGTTTTTT. Its translation: CASSLYPRTDLNTGELFF. Looking up the rest from reference TRBV7-2 and TRBJ2-2 gives the full variable domain: GAGVSQSPSNKVTEKGKDVELRCDPISGHTALYWYRQSLGQGLEFLIYFQGNSAPDKSGLPSDRFSAERTGGSVSTLTIQRTQQEDSAVYLCASSLYPRTDLNTGELFFGEGSRLTVL.

In its sample, this clonotype was seen many times. The V gene is TRBV2, the J gene TRBJ2-3; TRBD2 agrees at 12 bases. Unmatched junction bases numbered 6, after V lost 8 bases and J lost 6 bases. The CDR3 is made up of 14 amino acids. Germline CDR1 SNHLY, CDR2 FYNNEI. The CDR3 nucleotides read TGTGCCAGCCGCACCGGACTAGCGGGGGATACGCAGTATTTT. Protein product: CASRTGLAGDTQYF.